The 28 T cell receptor beta chains in this list originate from one sample, sequenced in a study of shared clonotypes between healthy human individuals. Profiling relied on immunoSEQ multiplex PCR, and the TCRdb table lists in-frame clones only, not all of them. The sample lists approximately 2.5 million clones; approximately 92% were seen once. Sequencing was performed on naive CD4+ T cells sorted from blood. Subset noted: CD45RA+ positively selected. These TCRs come from a man younger than 35 in good health.

As regards this clone: Other DNA sequences in this sample translate to the same CDR3. The V call is TRBV6-5, the J call TRBJ1-1; D is uncertain. The germline gives CDR1 MNHEY, CDR2 SVGAGI. Trimming pared 0 bases from V and 1 base from J, leaving 6 bases between. The CDR3 is made up of 14 amino acids. The CDR3 bases are TGTGCCAGCAGTTACTCCGTAGGGAACACTGAAGCTTTCTTT. Protein product: CASSYSVGNTEAFF.

The chain recombines TRBV5-1 with TRBJ2-7, with 14 bases that match TRBD2. Trimming removed 3 bases from V and 4 bases from J; junction bases left unmatched: 6. The germline gives CDR1 SGHRS, CDR2 YFSETQ. This CDR3 has 16 amino acids. CDR3 protein: CASSYGTSGSGYEQYF. CDR3 nucleotides: TGCGCCAGCAGCTATGGGACTAGCGGGAGTGGGTACGAGCAGTACTTC.

The chain combines TRBV9 with TRBJ2-1, with no clear D. The length of the CDR3 is 14 residues. Germline V gives CDR1 SGDLS, CDR2 YYNGEE. V was clipped by 4 bases and J by 3 bases, with 11 bases between them. The CDR3 loop reads CASSPRTHYNEQFF. The CDR3 DNA reads TGTGCCAGCAGCCCCCGGACCCACTACAATGAGCAGTTCTTC.

Remarks on this clone: The same CDR3 can be traced to other DNA sequences in this sample. This sequence joins TRBV9 and TRBJ1-3; no clear D gene. V was shortened by 0 bases and J by 1 base, with 5 bases between the two germline ends. This CDR3 has 14 amino acids. Germline V gene sequence: CDR1 SGDLS, CDR2 YYNGEE. CDR3 sequence: CASSVGLSGNTIYF. CDR3 in DNA: TGTGCCAGCAGCGTAGGATTGTCTGGAAACACCATATATTTT.

V is TRBV5-1 and J is TRBJ2-5, with D possibly being TRBD2 (5 bases). V lost 7 bases to trimming and J lost 5 bases, with 9 bases between them. The CDR3 loop spans 11 amino acids. Looked up from germline, CDR1 is SGHRS and CDR2 is YFSETQ. CDR3 DNA: TGCGCCAGCTACGGCGGGGAGACCCAGTACTTC. Its protein product is CASYGGETQYF.

The rearrangement joins TRBV28 to TRBJ2-5; TRBD1 agrees at 8 bases. V gave up 6 bases and J gave up 3 bases; unmatched junction bases: 3. The CDR3 spans 13 residues. The germline CDR1 and CDR2 sequences are MDHEN and SYDVKM. CDR3 sequence: CASSTGQEETQYF. DNA for the CDR3: TGTGCCAGCAGCACGGGACAGGAAGAGACCCAGTACTTC. The whole variable domain, remainder taken from reference TRBV28 and TRBJ2-5, is DVKVTQSSRYLVKRTGEKVFLECVQDMDHENMFWYRQDPGLGLRLIYFSYDVKMKEKGDIPEGYSVSREKKERFSLILESASTNQTSMYLCASSTGQEETQYFGPGTRLLVL.

For this clone: This CDR3 is also generated by other DNA sequences in the sample. V is TRBV10-3 and J is TRBJ2-1; 8 bases map to TRBD1. CDR3 size: 15 residues. CDR1 is ENHRY and CDR2 is SYGVKD in the germline V gene. V shed 6 bases and J 0 bases; nucleotides not matched to a gene: 4. The CDR3 DNA reads TGTGCCATCAGCGGACAGGGATCCTCCTACAATGAGCAGTTCTTC. Amino acid sequence: CAISGQGSSYNEQFF.

As concerns this clone: This sample also contains other DNA sequences that code for the same CDR3. The rearrangement links TRBV11-2 to TRBJ1-5; D gene unclear. CDR3 size: 13 residues. V was trimmed by 3 bases and J by 4 bases, leaving 7 bases between them. Germline CDR1 and CDR2: SGHAT and FQNNGV. DNA of the CDR3: TGTGCCAGCAGCTTCCGGGATAATCAGCCCCAGCATTTT. The encoded protein is CASSFRDNQPQHF.

The rearrangement uses TRBV10-3 and TRBJ2-3; 16 bases line up with TRBD2. The CDR3 sequence is 16 residues long. CDR1 and CDR2 (germline): ENHRY, SYGVKD. V was clipped by 4 bases and J by 6 bases; unmatched bases: 4. The CDR3 DNA is TGTGCCATCAGTGCAGGGACTAGCGGGAGGGAGGATACGCAGTATTTT. Protein sequence: CAISAGTSGREDTQYF.

This chain uses TRBV7-9 with TRBJ2-2, with 14 nucleotides matching TRBD2. V was clipped by 3 bases and J by 6 bases; unmatched bases: 9. Germline CDR1 SEHNR, CDR2 FQNEAQ (reference sequence). CDR3 length: 18 amino acids. CDR3 in DNA: TGTGCCAGCAGCTTCATGACTAGCGGGAGGGCCTGGGCCGGGGAGCTGTTTTTT. The encoded protein is CASSFMTSGRAWAGELFF.

J is TRBJ2-4 and V is TRBV5-6; TRBD1 matches at 7 bases. CDR3 length equals 16 residues. Trimming took 3 bases from V and 0 from J; bases not matched to a gene: 6. CDR1 and CDR2 from the germline V gene are SGHDT and YYEEEE. The CDR3 region has the DNA TGTGCCAGCAGCTCAGGGACAGACCTAGCCAAAAACATTCAGTACTTC. Amino acids: CASSSGTDLAKNIQYF. The variable domain in full, completed from reference TRBV5-6 and TRBJ2-4, reads DAGVTQSPTHLIKTRGQQVTLRCSPKSGHDTVSWYQQALGQGPQFIFQYYEEEERQRGNFPDRFSGHQFPNYSSELNVNALLLGDSALYLCASSSGTDLAKNIQYFGAGTRLSVL.

This clone came up once. This chain uses TRBV15 with TRBJ2-5, with 9 positions matching TRBD2. The CDR3 is 17 amino acids. Per germline, CDR1 LNHNV and CDR2 YYDKDF (reference sequence). V trimming: 1 base; J trimming: 1 base; junction bases outside the gene matches: 7. The CDR3 DNA reads as TGTGCCACCAGCAGAGGTGGGGCGGGGGGGGCCCAAGAGACCCAGTACTTC. Its translation: CATSRGGAGGAQETQYF.

This clone was seen a handful of times. The gene calls are TRBV19 and TRBJ1-2, with 7 positions matching TRBD1. The CDR3 spans 14 residues. CDR1 and CDR2 (germline): LNHDA, SQIVND (reference sequence). With V trimmed by 4 bases and J by 4 bases, 6 bases remained unmatched. The CDR3 DNA follows: TGTGCCAGTAGTACCAGGACAGGAATCTATGGCTACACCTTC. It codes for CASSTRTGIYGYTF.

The chain has TRBV7-2 and TRBJ2-7; 10 nucleotides match TRBD2. V lost 4 bases and J lost 3; bases outside the gene matches: 9. The germline CDR1 and CDR2 sequences are SGHTA and FQGNSA. This CDR3 is built from 16 residues. The CDR3: CASSSRTSGNIYEQYF. CDR3 in DNA: TGTGCCAGCAGCTCTCGGACTAGCGGAAATATCTACGAGCAGTACTTC. Complete variable domain (other parts from reference TRBV7-2 and TRBJ2-7): GAGVSQSPSNKVTEKGKDVELRCDPISGHTALYWYRQSLGQGLEFLIYFQGNSAPDKSGLPSDRFSAERTGGSVSTLTIQRTQQEDSAVYLCASSSRTSGNIYEQYFGPGTRLTVT.

The chain recombines TRBV5-4 with TRBJ2-1; TRBD1 aligns across 7 bases. Trimming cost V 6 bases and J 0 bases; bases outside gene matches: 6. Germline CDR1 is SGHNT and CDR2 is YYREEE (reference sequence). This CDR3 has 15 residues. This CDR3 is CASIPRGSSYNEQFF. DNA for the CDR3: TGTGCCAGCATCCCCAGGGGGAGCTCCTACAATGAGCAGTTCTTC.

This clone came up once. The rearrangement links TRBV7-2 to TRBJ1-3; 7 bases are shared with TRBD1. Germline V gives CDR1 SGHTA, CDR2 FQGNSA. The ends lost 5 bases at V and 2 bases at J; junction bases unmatched: 6. CDR3 size: 15 residues. For the CDR3, the DNA is TGTGCCAGCAGCCAGGAGACAGGGACTGGAAACACCATATATTTT. Amino acid sequence: CASSQETGTGNTIYF.

There are a few counts of this clone. The chain is built from TRBV30 and TRBJ1-4, with D tentatively TRBD1 (5 bases). This CDR3 contains 14 residues. V lost 0 bases and J lost 5, with 10 bases in between. Germline CDR1 GTSNPN, CDR2 SVGIG (reference sequence). CDR3 amino acids: CAWSVTRENEKLFF. CDR3 DNA sequence: TGTGCCTGGAGTGTAACCAGGGAGAATGAAAAACTGTTTTTT.

In its sample, this clone was seen a few times. This same CDR3 is encoded by further DNA sequences in the sample. V usage is TRBV5-1 and J usage is TRBJ2-2; D is possibly TRBD2 (5 bases). The V gene's germline CDR1 is SGHRS and CDR2 YFSETQ. The CDR3 sequence is 14 residues long. The V end was cut by 0 bases, the J end by 4 bases, with 7 bases between. The CDR3 region is CASSLEGSTGELFF. The CDR3 bases are TGCGCCAGCAGCTTGGAAGGGAGCACCGGGGAGCTGTTTTTT.

This clone was recorded once. V and J are TRBV5-1 and TRBJ2-1; 9 bases are shared with TRBD1. CDR3 size: 15 residues. Germline CDR1 is SGHRS and CDR2 is YFSETQ. V trimming: 4 bases; J trimming: 4 bases; junction bases outside the gene matches: 6. In DNA form, the CDR3 reads TGCGCCAGCAGCCCCGGGACAGGGATGTACAATGAGCAGTTCTTC. Translating it yields CASSPGTGMYNEQFF.

This chain uses TRBV6-1 with TRBJ1-2, with a possible D match to TRBD1 (5 bases). The germline gives CDR1 MNHNS, CDR2 SASEGT. The CDR3 runs to 15 residues. Trimming stripped 7 bases from V and 0 bases from J, with 15 bases between. CDR3 region: CASILWQGANYGYTF. CDR3 DNA sequence: TGTGCCAGCATTTTATGGCAGGGAGCTAACTATGGCTACACCTTC.

Of note for this clone: The same CDR3 arises from other DNA sequences in this sample as well. This chain links TRBV19 with TRBJ1-2; D call uncertain. V shed 3 bases and J shed 2 bases, with 10 bases lying between them. Germline V CDR1 and CDR2: LNHDA, SQIVND (reference sequence). CDR3 size: 14 residues. CDR3 nucleotide sequence: TGTGCCAGTAGTATTGAGGCAGAGAACTATGGCTACACCTTC. This encodes CASSIEAENYGYTF. Supplemented by reference TRBV19 and TRBJ1-2, the full variable domain reads DGGITQSPKYLFRKEGQNVTLSCEQNLNHDAMYWYRQDPGQGLRLIYYSQIVNDFQKGDIAEGYSVSREKKESFPLTVTSAQKNPTAFYLCASSIEAENYGYTFGSGTRLTVV.

The chain combines TRBV5-4 with TRBJ2-3; no reliable D call. The V end lost 4 bases, the J end lost 5 bases, and 14 bases lay between the germline ends. Per the germline V gene, CDR1 is SGHNT and CDR2 is YYREEE (reference sequence). The CDR3 contains 14 residues. In DNA, the CDR3 is TGTGCCAGCAGCCCCGGGCTTCGGTTAGATACGCAGTATTTT. Its translation: CASSPGLRLDTQYF.

This clone has only one observation. This chain uses TRBV6-1 with TRBJ2-1; D uncertain. Per the germline V gene, CDR1 is MNHNS and CDR2 is SASEGT. V shed 7 bases and J shed 9 bases, with 16 bases lying between them. The CDR3 runs 13 residues. As DNA, the CDR3 is TGTGCCAGCATGGGGATGGGCCCTGGTGAGCAGTTCTTC. Amino acids: CASMGMGPGEQFF.

This clone was found once. At the DNA level, this CDR3 is encoded by other sequences in the same sample as well. This chain uses TRBV11-2 with TRBJ2-2, with TRBD1 matching over 9 bases. Trimming removed 5 bases from V and 5 bases from J; junction bases left unmatched: 6. This CDR3 has 15 amino acids. The germline CDR1 and CDR2 sequences are SGHAT and FQNNGV. The CDR3 region is CASSQQGAGTGELFF. The CDR3 DNA reads TGTGCCAGCAGCCAACAGGGGGCTGGGACCGGGGAGCTGTTTTTT.

Comments on this clone: Other DNA sequences of this sample code for an identical CDR3. The rearrangement links TRBV10-1 to TRBJ2-7; D not certain. Germline V lookup: CDR1 WNHNN, CDR2 SYGVQD (reference sequence). The CDR3 sequence is 13 residues long. Trimming cost V 0 bases and J 1 base, with 4 bases left between them. In DNA, the CDR3 is TGCGCCAGCAGTGAGTCCCTTTCCTACGAGCAGTACTTC. Translation: CASSESLSYEQYF.

The chain employs TRBV5-1 and TRBJ1-2; D is undetermined. The length of the CDR3 is 14 residues. V lost 0 bases and J lost 2, with 8 bases in between. The germline V gene has CDR1 SGHRS and CDR2 YFSETQ. For the CDR3, the DNA is TGCGCCAGCAGCTTGGTAGAAACAAACTATGGCTACACCTTC. Encoded protein: CASSLVETNYGYTF.

This chain joins TRBV6-1 and TRBJ2-5; 9 bases agree with TRBD2. Germline CDR1 MNHNS, CDR2 SASEGT. Germline trimming cut 7 bases from V and 5 bases from J; bases unmatched to any gene: 5. This CDR3 spans 13 amino acids. As DNA, the CDR3 is TGTGCCAGCACCCGCGGGAGGGGGGAGACCCAGTACTTC. It is translated as CASTRGRGETQYF.

The sample holds one count of this clone. This chain uses TRBV4-1 with TRBJ2-1; 12 positions agree with TRBD2. After removal of 1 base from V and 4 bases from J, the junction contained 2 bases not matched to a gene. The germline CDR1 and CDR2 sequences are MGHRA and YSYEKL. This CDR3 comprises 16 residues. CDR3 in DNA: TGCGCCAGCAGCCAAGTGGGGACTAGCGGGTACAATGAGCAGTTCTTC. Encoded protein: CASSQVGTSGYNEQFF.